The TCR beta chain under discussion was sequenced for a study of shared clonotypes between healthy human individuals. Study details: Per-donor plates numbered three CD4 naive, three CD4 memory, two CD8 naive and one CD8 memory.

The CDR3 runs 15 residues. The V gene lost 2 bases and the J gene lost 5 bases, with 15 bases spanning the gap. Per the germline V gene, CDR1 is SGHRS and CDR2 is YFSETQ. TCRdb's table, derived via immunoSEQ multiplex PCR, lists solely in-frame clones and lacks some. Of over 2 million clones listed, around 93% were seen once; the top ten hold approximately 0.4%. This chain joins TRBV5-1 and TRBJ2-3, with D possibly being TRBD2 (6 bases). The sequenced sample consisted of naive CD4+ T cells from PBMCs. Noted subset: CD45RA+ positively selected. The TCR sequence derives from a man younger than 30 in good health. Some clones in this sample may be carry-over from other donors' samples. The chain's CDR3 is CASSLLAVLGDTQYF. The CDR3 region has the DNA TGCGCCAGCAGCTTATTAGCGGTCTTGGGAGATACGCAGTATTTT.